This T cell receptor beta chain emerged from a study of CD8 T cells in Susac syndrome. Study-wide findings and caveats: In its TCR sequencing and HLA analysis, the study acknowledged that the number of individuals was relatively small.

Controls matched for age and sex were healthy donors. The TEMRA cells underwent FACS enrichment, while the CD8+ and CD4+ T cells underwent negative isolation. About this clonotype: The antigen is unknown.

Germline V gene lookup returns CDR1 SEHNR and CDR2 FQNEAQ (reference sequence). The CDR3 loop spans 15 amino acids. Deletions cut 1 base from V and 0 bases from J, with 9 bases between. Reverse transcription of roughly 0.45 to 1 ug RNA used random hexamers. Via MiXCR, TCRdb re-called the immunoSEQ multiplex PCR reads, giving one row per CDR3 protein. This table has roughly 60,000 distinct CDR3 sequences, more than 90% appearing once. The sample consisted of CD8+ T cells from PBMCs. The clonotype was recovered from a human donor in good health. The genes are TRBV7-9 and TRBJ1-1; D remains unclear. CDR3 amino acids: CASSLELSMNTEAFF. The CDR3 DNA reads as TGTGCCAGCAGCTTAGAACTGAGCATGAACACTGAAGCTTTCTTT.